This T cell receptor (beta chain) was obtained from a study of post-analysis software for immune sequencing data. Study overall: The disease courses spanned relapsing-remitting, secondary progressive and progressive-relapsing forms of multiple sclerosis. Findings and caveats of the study: Compared with controls, patients showed significantly lower normalized Chao1 diversity. Patients carried 4 or 5 TRBV segments more frequently than controls did, and TRBV5-6, TRBV5-1 and TRBV20-1 were among them. Same-batch samples co-clustered strongly by F measure.

Unique-molecular-identifier-tagged TCR beta cDNA libraries were used. One entry per CDR3 protein, called by TCRdb with MiXCR from the PCR reads. The sample includes about 200,000 distinct CDR3 sequences, 29% of them seen just once. Trimming took off 4 bases at V and 2 bases at J, with 13 bases between the two ends. Germline V gene sequence: CDR1 MNHEY, CDR2 SVGEGT. The CDR3 runs 15 residues. Regarding this clonotype: Its antigen remains unknown.

The chain is built from TRBV6-2 or TRBV6-3 and TRBJ2-3; the D gene is possibly TRBD1 (5 bases). The receptor's source is a girl younger than 18 with multiple sclerosis. Material: blood. CDR3 sequence (DNA): TGTGCCAGCAGTTCCACCACTGGGGCCACAGATACGCAGTATTTT. Encoded protein: CASSSTTGATDTQYF.